This T cell receptor (beta chain) was sequenced during a study of OX40 agonist ivuxolimab in advanced cancers. Study results and limitations: Normalized expansion of T-cell clones was also low for some nonresponders.

With regard to this clone: Its antigen is not known.

The CDR3 loop spans 17 amino acids. V dropped 0 bases and J dropped 1 base, with 16 bases sitting between them. CDR1 is LGHNA, CDR2 YNFKEQ, per germline. The method was immunoSEQ multiplex PCR; TCRdb's version includes in-frame clones alone and lacks a portion of them. The sample consists of about 69,000 clones, around four fifths of them appearing once. The TCR sequence derives from an adult with an advanced solid tumor such as melanoma, head and neck, liver or kidney cancer. The chain combines TRBV4-2 with TRBJ2-7; D gene ambiguous. Sequencing used CD4+ or CD8+ T cells sorted from blood, obtained in a trial of the OX40 agonist ivuxolimab. The CDR3 sequence is CASSQDRNALSSYEQYF. The DNA of the CDR3 is TGTGCCAGCAGCCAAGATCGGAATGCCCTCAGTTCCTACGAGCAGTACTTC.